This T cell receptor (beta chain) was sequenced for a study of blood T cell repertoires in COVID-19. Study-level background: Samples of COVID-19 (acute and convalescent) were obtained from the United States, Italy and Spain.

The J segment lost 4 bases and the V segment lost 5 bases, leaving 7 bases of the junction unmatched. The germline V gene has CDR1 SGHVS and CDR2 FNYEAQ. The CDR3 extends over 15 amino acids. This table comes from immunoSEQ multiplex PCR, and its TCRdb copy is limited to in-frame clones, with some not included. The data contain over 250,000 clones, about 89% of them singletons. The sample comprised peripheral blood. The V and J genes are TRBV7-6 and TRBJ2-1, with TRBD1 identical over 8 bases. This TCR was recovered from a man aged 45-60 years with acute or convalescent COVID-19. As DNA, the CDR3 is TGTGCCAGCAGCGCCGGACAGGGTTCGTACAATGAGCAGTTCTTC. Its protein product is CASSAGQGSYNEQFF. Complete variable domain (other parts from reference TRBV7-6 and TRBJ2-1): GAGVSQSPRYKVTKRGQDVALRCDPISGHVSLYWYRQALGQGPEFLTYFNYEAQQDKSGLPNDRFSAERPEGSISTLTIQRTEQRDSAMYRCASSAGQGSYNEQFFGPGTRLTVL.